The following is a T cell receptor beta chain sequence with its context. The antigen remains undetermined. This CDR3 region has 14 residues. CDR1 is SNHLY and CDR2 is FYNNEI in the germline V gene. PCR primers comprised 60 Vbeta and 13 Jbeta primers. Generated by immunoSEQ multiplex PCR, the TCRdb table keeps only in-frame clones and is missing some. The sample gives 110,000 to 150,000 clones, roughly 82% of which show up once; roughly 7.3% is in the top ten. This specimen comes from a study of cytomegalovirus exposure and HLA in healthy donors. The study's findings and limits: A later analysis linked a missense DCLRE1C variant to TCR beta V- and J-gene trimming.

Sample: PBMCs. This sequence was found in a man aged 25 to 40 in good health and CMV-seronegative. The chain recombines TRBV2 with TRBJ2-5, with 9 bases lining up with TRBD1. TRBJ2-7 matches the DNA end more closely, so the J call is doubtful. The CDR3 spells CASSADRGSYEQYF. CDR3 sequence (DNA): TGTGCCAGCAGTGCGGACAGGGGCTCCTACGAGCAGTACTTC.